This entry lists 28 T cell receptor beta chains sequenced from one sample in a study of T cells after yellow fever vaccination. TCRdb re-called the 5' RACE reads with MiXCR, one entry per CDR3 protein. The profile shows around 550,000 distinct CDR3 sequences, 15% to 20% of them singletons. Sequenced here: PBMCs, sampled 15 days after the yellow fever booster vaccination. Receptors were obtained from a man younger than 40 who received the YFV17D yellow fever vaccine.

In this sample, this clonotype turned up a few times. J is TRBJ2-2 and V is TRBV19; 8 nucleotides align to TRBD1. The trim removed 3 bases at V and 6 bases at J, leaving 6 bases unmatched. Germline CDR1 LNHDA, CDR2 SQIVND (reference sequence). There are 15 residues in the CDR3. CDR3 amino acids: CASSIQGASSGELFF. Written as DNA, the CDR3 is TGTGCCAGTAGTATTCAGGGGGCGTCCTCCGGGGAGCTGTTTTTT.

This clonotype was seen only a few times. V usage is TRBV6-2 or TRBV6-3 and J usage is TRBJ2-7, with D possibly being TRBD2 (6 bases). V was clipped by 10 bases and J by 6 bases, with 19 bases between them. The CDR3 runs to 13 residues. From germline, CDR1 is MNHEY and CDR2 SVGEGT. CDR3 in DNA: TGTGCCACACTTGCGGGAAAACCTCCCGAGCAGTACTTC. Translating it yields CATLAGKPPEQYF.

This chain joins TRBV20-1 and TRBJ2-3; possibly TRBD1 or TRBD2 for D (5 bases each). Germline CDR1 DFQATT, CDR2 SNEGSKA (reference sequence). Trimming left V 5 bases short and J 4 bases short, with 13 bases between. The CDR3 runs 13 residues. The CDR3 DNA is TGCAGTGCTGTCGGGGCGGGCGCAGATACGCAGTATTTT. It yields the protein CSAVGAGADTQYF.

The chain combines TRBV5-6 with TRBJ2-7, with 16 positions matching TRBD2. Per germline, CDR1 SGHDT and CDR2 YYEEEE. The CDR3 runs to 18 residues. V shed 1 base, J shed 3 bases, and the junction held 7 bases outside the gene matches. The CDR3 DNA is TGTGCCAGCAGCTTGCCGGGACTAGCGGGAGGGCTCGACTACGAGCAGTACTTC. This gives the protein CASSLPGLAGGLDYEQYF.

Here the CDR3 reads CASSPNLAGASTDTQYF. DNA of the CDR3: TGTGCCAGCAGTCCCAACTTAGCGGGAGCTAGCACAGATACGCAGTATTTT. V and J are TRBV12-3 or TRBV12-4 and TRBJ2-3, with 9 bases lining up with TRBD2. CDR3 length: 17 amino acids. With 5 bases clipped from V and 0 bases from J, the junction kept 9 bases outside the gene matches.

This clonotype was seen only a few times. V gene TRBV29-1 combines with J gene TRBJ2-7; TRBD2 matches at 8 bases. The CDR3 spans 13 residues. V was pared by 6 bases and J by 3 bases, with 7 bases of the junction left unmatched. Germline values: CDR1 SQVTM, CDR2 ANQGSEA. The CDR3 is CSVRSGSHYEQYF. The CDR3 DNA reads as TGCAGCGTGAGGAGCGGGAGTCACTACGAGCAGTACTTC.

V is TRBV10-3 and J is TRBJ1-4, with 9 nucleotides matching TRBD1. V lost 2 bases, J lost 8 bases, and 6 bases stayed unmatched. The germline gives CDR1 ENHRY, CDR2 SYGVKD. CDR3 length equals 15 residues. The CDR3 DNA is TGTGCCATCAGTGAGCCGGGGACAGGGATGGAAAAACTGTTTTTT. Translation: CAISEPGTGMEKLFF.

The J gene is TRBJ2-5, the V gene TRBV20-1; no reliable D call. The CDR3 is 11 residues long. V was trimmed by 6 bases and J by 5 bases, leaving 10 bases between them. From germline, CDR1 is DFQATT and CDR2 SNEGSKA (reference sequence). The chain's CDR3 is CSARTEETQYF. The CDR3 DNA reads TGCAGTGCGAGGACGGAGGAGACCCAGTACTTC.

The gene calls are TRBV9 and TRBJ2-1; TRBD2 matches at 8 bases. There are 15 residues in the CDR3. Looked up from germline, CDR1 is SGDLS and CDR2 is YYNGEE. V dropped 2 bases and J dropped 6; count of bases not matched to a gene: 7. The CDR3 coding sequence is TGTGCCAGCAGCGTGTCCCCCGGGAGGGTCAATGAGCAGTTCTTC. Encoded protein: CASSVSPGRVNEQFF.

The chain employs TRBV20-1 and TRBJ2-4; 8 nucleotides match TRBD2. This CDR3 has 15 amino acids. V trimming: 5 bases; J trimming: 2 bases; junction bases outside the gene matches: 8. Germline CDR1 reads DFQATT; CDR2 reads SNEGSKA (reference sequence). The CDR3 reads CSAPEREKTKNIQYF. Here the CDR3 DNA reads TGCAGTGCTCCGGAGCGGGAGAAGACCAAAAACATTCAGTACTTC.

This chain joins TRBV29-1 and TRBJ2-5; unclear D gene. The CDR3 contains 13 residues. V was shortened by 4 bases and J by 4 bases, with 13 bases between the two germline ends. Per germline, CDR1 SQVTM and CDR2 ANQGSEA. The CDR3 sequence: CSVARLFLETQYF. Here the CDR3 DNA reads TGCAGCGTTGCAAGACTGTTTCTAGAGACCCAGTACTTC.

CDR3: CASKPAAWPGELFF. CDR3 in DNA: TGTGCCAGCAAACCGGCCGCTTGGCCCGGGGAGCTGTTTTTT. V usage is TRBV21-1 and J usage is TRBJ2-2; the table's D call TRBD2 went unverified against the DNA. TRBV21-1 is shown as a pseudogene. CDR3 length: 14 residues.

The chain has TRBV12-5 and TRBJ1-1; D is uncertain. The CDR3 contains 13 residues. Germline CDR1 reads LGHNT; CDR2 reads FRNRAP. V lost 6 bases, J lost 4 bases, and 12 bases lay in between. Here the CDR3 reads CASGRRTRTEAFF. CDR3 DNA: TGTGCTAGTGGCCGACGAACCCGCACTGAAGCTTTCTTT.

This clonotype has a handful of counts. CDR3 bases: TGTGCCAGTAGTATAGCGGGAATCGCCGGGGAGCTGTTTTTT. Translated, it gives CASSIAGIAGELFF. The chain has TRBV19 and TRBJ2-2, with D perhaps matching TRBD2 (5 bases). V was trimmed by 1 base and J by 6 bases, leaving 9 bases between them. Per germline, CDR1 LNHDA and CDR2 SQIVND (reference sequence). The CDR3 runs to 14 residues. The full variable domain, in which reference TRBV19 and TRBJ2-2 provide the parts outside the CDR3, is DGGITQSPKYLFRKEGQNVTLSCEQNLNHDAMYWYRQDPGQGLRLIYYSQIVNDFQKGDIAEGYSVSREKKESFPLTVTSAQKNPTAFYLCASSIAGIAGELFFGEGSRLTVL.

This clonotype has just a few counts. V usage is TRBV5-1 and J usage is TRBJ1-3; D may be TRBD1 (5 bases). The length of the CDR3 is 16 residues. The germline V gene encodes CDR1 SGHRS and CDR2 YFSETQ. The V and J ends lost 1 base and 0 bases respectively, with 11 bases between them. The CDR3: CASSLTGLSSGNTIYF. CDR3 nucleotides: TGCGCCAGCAGCTTGACAGGCCTCTCCTCTGGAAACACCATATATTTT.

This clonotype was counted between two and nine times. The chain carries TRBV12-3 or TRBV12-4 and TRBJ2-7, with 8 bases aligning to TRBD2. CDR3 size: 12 residues. The V and J ends lost 5 bases and 13 bases, in that order; junction bases with no gene match: 10. The CDR3 DNA reads as TGTGCCAGCAGTCCCGGGACTAGAGGGGATTACTTC. Translating gives CASSPGTRGDYF.

The rearrangement links TRBV7-2 to TRBJ1-5; D may be TRBD1 (6 bases). In germline, CDR1 is SGHTA, CDR2 FQGNSA. The germline V and J ends were trimmed by 6 bases and 6 bases, with 15 bases remaining between them. CDR3 size: 14 residues. This CDR3 reads CASSQTGSFQPQHF. The CDR3 DNA reads as TGTGCCAGCAGTCAAACAGGGTCTTTTCAGCCCCAGCATTTT.

A few counts support this clonotype. J is TRBJ2-7 and V is TRBV29-1; no clear D. The CDR3 is 11 residues long. Trimming pared 8 bases from V and 3 bases from J, leaving 11 bases between. Germline loops: CDR1 SQVTM, CDR2 ANQGSEA. This chain's CDR3 is CSHTSGYEQYF. CDR3 in DNA: TGCAGCCATACGTCGGGCTACGAGCAGTACTTC.

This chain links TRBV7-3 with TRBJ2-1; tentative D call: TRBD2 (5 bases). The CDR3 runs to 13 residues. Trimming took off 2 bases at V and 9 bases at J, with 11 bases between the two ends. CDR1 SGHTA and CDR2 FQGTGA come from the germline V gene. The CDR3 DNA is TGTGCCAGCAGCTTAGGGGAGTTGGGTGAGCAGTTCTTC. It yields the protein CASSLGELGEQFF. The whole variable domain, remainder taken from reference TRBV7-3 and TRBJ2-1, is GAGVSQTPSNKVTEKGKYVELRCDPISGHTALYWYRQSLGQGPEFLIYFQGTGAADDSGLPNDRFFAVRPEGSVSTLKIQRTERGDSAVYLCASSLGELGEQFFGPGTRLTVL.

This sequence joins TRBV5-1 and TRBJ2-1, with TRBD2 matching 7 bases. Germline V CDR1 and CDR2: SGHRS, YFSETQ. The CDR3 totals 16 residues. Trimming cost V 2 bases and J 6 bases; bases outside gene matches: 11. The CDR3 nucleotides are TGCGCCAGCAGCTTTGGGACTACCCCCTCGGGCAATGAGCAGTTCTTC. It is translated as CASSFGTTPSGNEQFF. The full variable domain, its missing parts supplied by reference TRBV5-1 and TRBJ2-1, is KAGVTQTPRYLIKTRGQQVTLSCSPISGHRSVSWYQQTPGQGLQFLFEYFSETQRNKGNFPGRFSGRQFSNSRSEMNVSTLELGDSALYLCASSFGTTPSGNEQFFGPGTRLTVL.

This clonotype appeared a few times. The CDR3 loop reads CAISTTSGTTRNEQYF. As DNA, the CDR3 is TGTGCCATCAGCACTACTAGCGGGACCACCCGAAACGAGCAGTACTTC. This rearrangement joins TRBV10-3 to TRBJ2-7, with TRBD2 matching 10 bases. From germline, CDR1 is ENHRY and CDR2 SYGVKD. The V segment lost 6 bases and the J segment 5 bases; nucleotides outside the gene matches: 13. The CDR3 has 16 amino acids.

The genes are TRBV7-8 and TRBJ2-3; TRBD1 is a possible D gene (5 bases). Germline loops: CDR1 SGHVS, CDR2 FQNEAQ. This CDR3 spans 15 amino acids. The germline V and J ends were trimmed by 5 bases and 6 bases, with 18 bases remaining between them. The CDR3 nucleotides read TGTGCCAGCAGCCACAGTCGGGTTTCAGGGGATACGCAGTATTTT. This encodes CASSHSRVSGDTQYF.

This clonotype was recorded once. The rearrangement joins TRBV5-4 to TRBJ2-5; possible D gene TRBD2, 5 bases. Germline lookup yields CDR1 SGHNT and CDR2 YYREEE (reference sequence). This CDR3 has 16 residues. Trimming took off 3 bases at V and 1 base at J, with 16 bases between the two ends. The DNA for the CDR3 is TGTGCCAGCAGCTCCGGGGTTCTCTGCGGCCAAGAGACCCAGTACTTC. Translated, it gives CASSSGVLCGQETQYF.

A few counts support this clonotype. The chain has TRBV27 and TRBJ2-1; 9 nucleotides align to TRBD2. V trimming: 3 bases; J trimming: 3 bases; junction bases outside the gene matches: 6. The length of the CDR3 is 16 residues. Germline V gene data show CDR1 as MNHEY and CDR2 as SMNVEV (reference sequence). In DNA form, the CDR3 reads TGTGCCAGCAGTTTGGCCGAGACTAGCGGCTACAATGAGCAGTTCTTC. It translates to CASSLAETSGYNEQFF.

The V call is TRBV4-3, the J call TRBJ2-3; D is ambiguous. CDR1 LGHNA and CDR2 YSLEER come from the germline V gene. Trimming removed 1 base at V and 6 bases at J, with 5 bases between. The length of the CDR3 is 12 residues. For the CDR3, the DNA is TGCGCCAGCAGCCAAGGGGTGGATACGCAGTATTTT. Translating gives CASSQGVDTQYF.

This clonotype appeared many times. The chain combines TRBV7-2 with TRBJ2-5; 9 bases align to TRBD2. The V segment lost 4 bases and the J segment 5 bases; nucleotides outside the gene matches: 2. Germline V gene lookup returns CDR1 SGHTA and CDR2 FQGNSA. The CDR3 is 13 residues long. The CDR3 nucleotides read TGTGCCAGCAGCTCTAGCGGGATTGAGACCCAGTACTTC. Translation: CASSSSGIETQYF.

Here the CDR3 reads CASKDSYEQYF. CDR3 nucleotides: TGTGCCAGCAAGGATTCCTACGAGCAGTACTTC. V gene TRBV27 combines with J gene TRBJ2-7, with D hard to call. The CDR3 loop spans 11 amino acids. CDR1 and CDR2 from the germline V gene are MNHEY and SMNVEV (reference sequence). V was clipped by 7 bases and J by 1 base, with 5 bases between them.

The chain recombines TRBV24-1 with TRBJ1-1, with a possible D match to TRBD1 (6 bases). CDR1 is KGHDR and CDR2 is SFDVKD in the germline V gene. V lost 9 bases, J lost 5 bases, and 27 bases lay in between. The CDR3 totals 17 residues. CDR3 DNA: TGTGCCACCCCTGAGGAGGATAGGGGGAAGATGGGGACTGAAGCTTTCTTT. It specifies CATPEEDRGKMGTEAFF.